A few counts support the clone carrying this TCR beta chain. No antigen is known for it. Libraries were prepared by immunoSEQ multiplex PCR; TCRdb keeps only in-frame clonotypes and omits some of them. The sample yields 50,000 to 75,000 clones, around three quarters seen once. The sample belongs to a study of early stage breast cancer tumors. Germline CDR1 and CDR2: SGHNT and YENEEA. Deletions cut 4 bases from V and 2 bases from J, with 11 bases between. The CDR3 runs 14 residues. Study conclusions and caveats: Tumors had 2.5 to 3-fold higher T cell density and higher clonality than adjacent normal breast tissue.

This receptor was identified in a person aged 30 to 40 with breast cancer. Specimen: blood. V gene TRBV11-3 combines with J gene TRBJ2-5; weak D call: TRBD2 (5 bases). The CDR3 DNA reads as TGTGCCAGCAGCTGGAGCGGCCTTCAAGAGACCCAGTACTTC. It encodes CASSWSGLQETQYF.